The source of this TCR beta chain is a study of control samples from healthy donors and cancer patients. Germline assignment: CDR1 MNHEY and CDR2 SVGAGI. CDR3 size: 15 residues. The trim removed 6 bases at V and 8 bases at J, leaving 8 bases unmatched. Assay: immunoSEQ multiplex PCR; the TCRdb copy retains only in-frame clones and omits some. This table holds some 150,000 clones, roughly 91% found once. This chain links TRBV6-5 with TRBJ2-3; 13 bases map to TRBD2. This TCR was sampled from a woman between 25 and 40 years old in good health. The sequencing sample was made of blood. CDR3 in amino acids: CASSRLAGGPSTQYF. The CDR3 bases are TGTGCCAGCAGCCGACTAGCGGGGGGCCCGAGTACGCAGTATTTT.